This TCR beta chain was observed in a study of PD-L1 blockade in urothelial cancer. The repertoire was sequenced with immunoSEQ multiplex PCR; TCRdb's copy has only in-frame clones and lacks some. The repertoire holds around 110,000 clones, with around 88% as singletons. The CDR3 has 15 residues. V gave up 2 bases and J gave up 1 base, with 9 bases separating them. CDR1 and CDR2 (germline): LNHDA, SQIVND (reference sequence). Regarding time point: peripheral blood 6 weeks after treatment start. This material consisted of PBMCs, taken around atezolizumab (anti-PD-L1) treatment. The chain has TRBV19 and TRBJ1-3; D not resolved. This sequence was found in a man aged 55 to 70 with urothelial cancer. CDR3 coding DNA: TGTGCCAGTAGTATATCTTGGGCGTCTGGAAACACCATATATTTT. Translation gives CASSISWASGNTIYF.